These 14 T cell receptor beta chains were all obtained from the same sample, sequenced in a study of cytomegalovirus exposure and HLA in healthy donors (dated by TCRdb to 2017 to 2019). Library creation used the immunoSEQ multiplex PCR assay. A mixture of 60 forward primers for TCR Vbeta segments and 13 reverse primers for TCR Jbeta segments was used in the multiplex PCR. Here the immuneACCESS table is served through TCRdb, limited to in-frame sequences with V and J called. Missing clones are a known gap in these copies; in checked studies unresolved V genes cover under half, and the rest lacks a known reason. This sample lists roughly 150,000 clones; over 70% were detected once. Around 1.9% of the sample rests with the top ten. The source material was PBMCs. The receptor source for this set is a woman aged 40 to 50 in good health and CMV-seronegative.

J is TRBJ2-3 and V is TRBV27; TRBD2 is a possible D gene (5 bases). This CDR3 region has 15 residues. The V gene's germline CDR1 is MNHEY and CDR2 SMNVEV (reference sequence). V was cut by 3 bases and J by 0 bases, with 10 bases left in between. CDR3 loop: CASSFKRLSTDTQYF. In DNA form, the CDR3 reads TGTGCCAGCAGTTTCAAGCGGCTGAGCACAGATACGCAGTATTTT.

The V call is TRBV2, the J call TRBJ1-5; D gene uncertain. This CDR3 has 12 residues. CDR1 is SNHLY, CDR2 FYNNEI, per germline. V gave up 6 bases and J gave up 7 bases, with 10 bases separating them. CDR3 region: CASSPRSQPQHF. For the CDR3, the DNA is TGTGCCAGCAGCCCCCGGTCCCAGCCCCAGCATTTT.

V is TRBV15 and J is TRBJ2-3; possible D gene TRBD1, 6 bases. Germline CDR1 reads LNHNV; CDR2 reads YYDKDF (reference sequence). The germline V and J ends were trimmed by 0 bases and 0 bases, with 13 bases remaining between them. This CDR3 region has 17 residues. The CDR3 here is CATSREIDRPSTDTQYF. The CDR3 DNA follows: TGTGCCACCAGCAGAGAAATCGACAGGCCTAGCACAGATACGCAGTATTTT.

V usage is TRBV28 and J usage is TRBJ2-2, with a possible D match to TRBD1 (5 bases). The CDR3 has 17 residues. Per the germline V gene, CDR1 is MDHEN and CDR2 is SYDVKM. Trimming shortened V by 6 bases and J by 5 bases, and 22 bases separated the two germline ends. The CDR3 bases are TGTGCCAGCAGACAGCCCCGACAGCTGGTAGAAACCGGGGAGCTGTTTTTT. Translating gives CASRQPRQLVETGELFF.

CDR3 bases: TGTGCCAGCAGCTCCACAGGGGGCGCACGGTTATCGAGCGAGCAGTACTTC. It translates to CASSSTGGARLSSEQYF. The chain is built from TRBV7-9 and TRBJ2-7, with 9 bases aligning to TRBD1. This CDR3 has 17 residues. Trimming took 4 bases from V and 6 from J; bases not matched to a gene: 16. CDR1 and CDR2 from the germline V gene are SEHNR and FQNEAQ (reference sequence).

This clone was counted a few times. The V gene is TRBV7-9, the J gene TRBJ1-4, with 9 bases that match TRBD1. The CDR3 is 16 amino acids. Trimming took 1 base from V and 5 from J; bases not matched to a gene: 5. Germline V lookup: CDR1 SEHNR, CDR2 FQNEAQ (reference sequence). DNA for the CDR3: TGTGCCAGCAGCTTAGACCCCGGGACAGGGAATGAAAAACTGTTTTTT. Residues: CASSLDPGTGNEKLFF. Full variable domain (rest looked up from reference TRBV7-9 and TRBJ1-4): DTGVSQNPRHKITKRGQNVTFRCDPISEHNRLYWYRQTLGQGPEFLTYFQNEAQLEKSRLLSDRFSAERPKGSFSTLEIQRTEQGDSAMYLCASSLDPGTGNEKLFFGSGTQLSVL.

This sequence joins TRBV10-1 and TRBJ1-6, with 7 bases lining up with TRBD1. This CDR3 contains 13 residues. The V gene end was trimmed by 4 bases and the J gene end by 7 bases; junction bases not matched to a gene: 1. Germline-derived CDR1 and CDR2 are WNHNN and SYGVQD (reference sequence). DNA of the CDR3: TGCGCCAGCAGTGCGACAGGGAATTCACCCCTCCACTTT. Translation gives CASSATGNSPLHF.

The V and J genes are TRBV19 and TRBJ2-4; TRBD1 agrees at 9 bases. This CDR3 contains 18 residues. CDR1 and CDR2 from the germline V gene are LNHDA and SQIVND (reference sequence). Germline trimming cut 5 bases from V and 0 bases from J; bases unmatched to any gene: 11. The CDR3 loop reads CASSVLVSGQGAKNIQYF. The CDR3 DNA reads TGTGCCAGTAGTGTCCTGGTATCGGGACAGGGAGCCAAAAACATTCAGTACTTC.

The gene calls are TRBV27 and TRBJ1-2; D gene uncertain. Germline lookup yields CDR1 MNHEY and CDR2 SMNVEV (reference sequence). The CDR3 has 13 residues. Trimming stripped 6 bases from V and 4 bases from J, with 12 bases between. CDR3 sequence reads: CASSPDGSYGYTF. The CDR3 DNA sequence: TGTGCCAGCAGCCCGGACGGGAGCTATGGCTACACCTTC.

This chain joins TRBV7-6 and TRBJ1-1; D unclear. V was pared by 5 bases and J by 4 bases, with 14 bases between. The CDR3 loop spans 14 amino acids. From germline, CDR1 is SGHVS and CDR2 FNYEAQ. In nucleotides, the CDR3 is TGTGCCAGCAGCCTGGAAGGGAGTGGCACTGAAGCTTTCTTT. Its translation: CASSLEGSGTEAFF.

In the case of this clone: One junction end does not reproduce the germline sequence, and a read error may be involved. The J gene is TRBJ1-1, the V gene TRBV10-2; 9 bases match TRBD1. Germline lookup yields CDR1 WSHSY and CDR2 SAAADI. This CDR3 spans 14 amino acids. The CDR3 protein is CASTPDRGNPEAFF. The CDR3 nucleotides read TGCGCCAGCACCCCCGACAGGGGGAACCCTGAAGCTTTCTTT.

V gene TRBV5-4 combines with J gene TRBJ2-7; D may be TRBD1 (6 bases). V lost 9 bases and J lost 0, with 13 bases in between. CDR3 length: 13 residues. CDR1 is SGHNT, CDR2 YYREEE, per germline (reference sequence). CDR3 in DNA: TGTGCCACTGGACGGGACACCTCCTACGAGCAGTACTTC. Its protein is CATGRDTSYEQYF.

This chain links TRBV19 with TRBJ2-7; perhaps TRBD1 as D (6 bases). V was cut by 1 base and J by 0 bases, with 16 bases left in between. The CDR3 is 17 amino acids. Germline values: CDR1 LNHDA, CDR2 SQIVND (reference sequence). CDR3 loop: CASSIGPTGLNSYEQYF. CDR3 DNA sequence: TGTGCCAGTAGTATAGGTCCGACAGGCCTGAACTCCTACGAGCAGTACTTC.

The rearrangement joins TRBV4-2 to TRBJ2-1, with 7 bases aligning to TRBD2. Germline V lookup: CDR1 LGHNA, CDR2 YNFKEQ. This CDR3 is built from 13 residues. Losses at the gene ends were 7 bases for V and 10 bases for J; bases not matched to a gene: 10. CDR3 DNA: TGTGCCAGCACCTTCTCGGGGGGAGGGGAGCAGTTCTTC. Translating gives CASTFSGGGEQFF.